The text below deals with one T cell receptor (beta chain). The V gene end was trimmed by 0 bases and the J gene end by 0 bases; junction bases not matched to a gene: 4. The CDR3 covers 16 residues. Germline CDR1 is SGDLS and CDR2 is YYNGEE. The assay was immunoSEQ multiplex PCR, and TCRdb's table has in-frame clones only and misses some. Of under 150,000 clones in the sample, approximately 88% were seen once. This sample was taken from a study of blood T cell repertoires in COVID-19. This sequence joins TRBV9 and TRBJ1-1; 8 nucleotides line up with TRBD1. Sequenced input: peripheral blood. This receptor was taken from a man aged 55 to 69 with acute or convalescent COVID-19. DNA of the CDR3: TGTGCCAGCAGCGTAGTCGCGGGACAGGTGAACACTGAAGCTTTCTTT. This codes for CASSVVAGQVNTEAFF.